Listed here are 11 T cell receptor beta chains from one sample, sequenced in a study of T cell changes during pregnancy in multiple sclerosis. Profiled with immunoSEQ multiplex PCR; TCRdb holds only in-frame clones, not every one. The sample includes about 70,000 clones, around 92% seen only once; the top ten take under 3.5%. Here the sequenced sample was CD8+ T cells from peripheral blood mononuclear cells, taken in the third trimester of pregnancy. These receptor sequences come from a female donor in good health, enrolled as a control in a pregnancy study.

The chain is built from TRBV5-1 and TRBJ2-7; D remains unclear. The length of the CDR3 is 18 residues. The ends were cut back, 1 base at V and 0 bases at J, with 20 bases in the middle. CDR1 and CDR2 from the germline V gene are SGHRS and YFSETQ. The CDR3 sequence: CASSLSSVPRVGSYEQYF. The CDR3, as DNA: TGCGCCAGCAGCTTGAGTTCCGTCCCCCGCGTCGGCTCCTACGAGCAGTACTTC. The full variable domain, completed using reference TRBV5-1 and TRBJ2-7, is KAGVTQTPRYLIKTRGQQVTLSCSPISGHRSVSWYQQTPGQGLQFLFEYFSETQRNKGNFPGRFSGRQFSNSRSEMNVSTLELGDSALYLCASSLSSVPRVGSYEQYFGPGTRLTVT.

V usage is TRBV4-3 and J usage is TRBJ2-2; the match to TRBD2 covers 7 bases. This CDR3 is 17 amino acids long. CDR1 is LGHNA, CDR2 YSLEER, per germline. V shed 0 bases, J shed 1 base, and the junction held 5 bases outside the gene matches. The CDR3 region is CASSQDPSGENTGELFF. The DNA of the CDR3 is TGCGCCAGCAGCCAAGATCCAAGCGGGGAGAACACCGGGGAGCTGTTTTTT.

The sample holds a few counts of this clone. V and J are TRBV9 and TRBJ1-1; D unclear. V was trimmed by 3 bases and J by 2 bases, leaving 17 bases between them. Per germline, CDR1 SGDLS and CDR2 YYNGEE. There are 16 residues in the CDR3. CDR3: CASSAPSGSANTEAFF. The CDR3 nucleotides are TGTGCCAGCAGCGCCCCCTCAGGATCGGCAAACACTGAAGCTTTCTTT.

The rearrangement uses TRBV10-3 and TRBJ1-2; D is uncertain. Germline V gives CDR1 ENHRY, CDR2 SYGVKD. The CDR3 covers 14 residues. V lost 0 bases to trimming and J lost 5 bases, with 10 bases between them. The CDR3 protein is CAISESTTGYGYTF. The CDR3 DNA follows: TGTGCCATCAGTGAGTCGACTACGGGGTATGGCTACACCTTC.

V usage is TRBV4-3 and J usage is TRBJ1-1; the D gene is possibly TRBD1 (5 bases). CDR3 length equals 14 residues. The V end lost 4 bases, the J end lost 5 bases, and 14 bases lay between the germline ends. Germline lookup yields CDR1 LGHNA and CDR2 YSLEER. CDR3 coding DNA: TGCGCCAGCAGCCCGGGACTCTATGGGACTGAAGCTTTCTTT. This sequence encodes CASSPGLYGTEAFF.

The CDR3 nucleotides read TGCGCCAGCAGACACGGAGGGGAATCACCGTACTTC. Its protein product is CASRHGGESPYF. This sequence joins TRBV5-1 and TRBJ2-7, with a tentative D call TRBD2 (6 bases). The V end lost 5 bases, the J end lost 12 bases, and 18 bases lay between the germline ends. This CDR3 region has 12 residues. CDR1 and CDR2 from the germline V gene are SGHRS and YFSETQ.

The genes are TRBV5-5 and TRBJ2-7; 8 bases fit TRBD1. Germline loops: CDR1 SGHKS, CDR2 YYEKEE (reference sequence). The CDR3 contains 15 residues. With V trimmed by 4 bases and J by 3 bases, 9 bases remained unmatched. The CDR3 reads CASSKPGQEHYEQYF. Here the CDR3 DNA reads TGTGCCAGCAGCAAGCCGGGACAGGAACACTACGAGCAGTACTTC.

The chain has TRBV10-2 and TRBJ2-7; TRBD2 matches at 8 bases. The CDR3 runs 11 residues. Germline lookup yields CDR1 WSHSY and CDR2 SAAADI. The CDR3 bases are TGCGCTGCGGGGGGCCTTACTGAGCAGTACTTC. The encoded protein is CAAGGLTEQYF.

V gene TRBV7-8 combines with J gene TRBJ1-4; D unclear. The germline V and J ends were trimmed by 3 bases and 4 bases, with 12 bases remaining between them. Germline assignment: CDR1 SGHVS and CDR2 FQNEAQ. This CDR3 is built from 15 residues. In DNA form, the CDR3 reads TGTGCCAGCAGCTTGAGAGGGAGCATTAATGAAAAACTGTTTTTT. Protein sequence: CASSLRGSINEKLFF.

The chain carries TRBV7-2 and TRBJ1-4; D remains unclear. The V gene lost 4 bases and the J gene lost 3 bases, with 9 bases spanning the gap. The CDR3 has 14 residues. The germline V gene has CDR1 SGHTA and CDR2 FQGNSA. The CDR3 is CASSSPGSNEKLFF. The CDR3 nucleotides read TGTGCCAGCAGCTCCCCGGGGTCTAATGAAAAACTGTTTTTT.

The chain recombines TRBV4-3 with TRBJ1-6, with D perhaps matching TRBD1 (6 bases). The CDR3 spans 17 residues. Germline V gene data show CDR1 as LGHNA and CDR2 as YSLEER. The V end was cut by 1 base, the J end by 1 base, with 11 bases between. In DNA form, the CDR3 reads TGCGCCAGCAGCCAAGGAGGGGGGGGGTCCTATAATTCACCCCTCCACTTT. Encoded protein: CASSQGGGGSYNSPLHF.